These 5 T cell receptor beta chains were all obtained from the same sample, sequenced in a study of cytomegalovirus exposure and HLA in healthy donors. Use of 60 Vbeta and 13 Jbeta primers characterized the PCR. Produced via immunoSEQ multiplex PCR; TCRdb's table is partial and in-frame only. Among about 180,000 clones listed, around 80% were seen once. Source material: PBMCs. Receptors originate from a woman in her thirties or forties in good health and CMV-seronegative.

The chain recombines TRBV5-1 with TRBJ1-2; TRBD1 aligns across 8 bases. J was trimmed by 6 bases and V by 4 bases; bases with no gene match: 14. CDR1 and CDR2 (germline): SGHRS, YFSETQ. This CDR3 comprises 16 residues. The CDR3 nucleotides read TGCGCCAGCAGCCCAAGGACAGGGCCGGGGCATGATGGCTACACCTTC. Amino acids: CASSPRTGPGHDGYTF.

V usage is TRBV27 and J usage is TRBJ1-2; D not resolved. V lost 3 bases, J lost 6 bases, and 14 bases lay in between. The CDR3 is 14 amino acids. Germline assignment: CDR1 MNHEY and CDR2 SMNVEV (reference sequence). This chain's CDR3 is CASSFLADPDGYTF. The CDR3 DNA reads as TGTGCCAGCAGTTTCCTGGCAGATCCCGATGGCTACACCTTC.

The chain uses TRBV6-5 and TRBJ2-1; 7 bases are shared with TRBD1. J gave up 10 bases and V 0 bases, and 3 bases lay outside the gene matches. Germline V gene lookup returns CDR1 MNHEY and CDR2 SVGAGI. The CDR3 runs to 13 residues. CDR3 protein: CASSYSKGAEQFF. CDR3 coding DNA: TGTGCCAGCAGTTACTCGAAGGGGGCGGAGCAGTTCTTC.

CDR3 in DNA: TGTGCCAGCTCCCGGGAGCTGAAAGCGGTTGCCGGGGAGCTGTTTTTT. Its translation: CASSRELKAVAGELFF. This chain links TRBV18 with TRBJ2-2; a weak D match, TRBD2 (6 bases). Germline V gene data show CDR1 as KGHSH and CDR2 as LQKENI. Trimming cost V 6 bases and J 6 bases, with 20 bases left between them. The CDR3 is 16 residues long.

The gene calls are TRBV6-5 and TRBJ2-7; possible D gene TRBD2, 5 bases. The CDR3 runs 14 residues. V lost 5 bases and J lost 1, with 12 bases in between. Germline CDR1 reads MNHEY; CDR2 reads SVGAGI. In nucleotides, the CDR3 is TGTGCCAGCAGTCCTCGGGGAACATCCTACGAGCAGTACTTC. Amino acid sequence: CASSPRGTSYEQYF.